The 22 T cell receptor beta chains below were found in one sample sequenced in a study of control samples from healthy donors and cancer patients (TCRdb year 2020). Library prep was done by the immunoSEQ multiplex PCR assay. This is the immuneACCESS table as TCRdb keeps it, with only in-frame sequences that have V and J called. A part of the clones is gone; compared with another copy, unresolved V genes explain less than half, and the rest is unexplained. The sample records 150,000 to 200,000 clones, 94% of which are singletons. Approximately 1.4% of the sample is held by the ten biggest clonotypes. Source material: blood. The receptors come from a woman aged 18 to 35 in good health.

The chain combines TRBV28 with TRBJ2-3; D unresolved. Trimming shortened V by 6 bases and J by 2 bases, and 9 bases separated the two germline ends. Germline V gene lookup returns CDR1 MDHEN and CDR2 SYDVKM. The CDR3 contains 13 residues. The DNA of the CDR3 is TGTGCCAGCAGAGGTTTTTTCACAGATACGCAGTATTTT. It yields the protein CASRGFFTDTQYF.

In DNA, the CDR3 is TGTGCCAGCACAGGGGCCTTAACTACCTACGAGCAGTACTTC. Translated, it gives CASTGALTTYEQYF. The J gene is TRBJ2-7, the V gene TRBV28; D possibly corresponds to TRBD1 (6 bases). There are 14 residues in the CDR3. Germline V lookup: CDR1 MDHEN, CDR2 SYDVKM. V lost 7 bases and J 2 bases, leaving 15 bases between the germline ends.

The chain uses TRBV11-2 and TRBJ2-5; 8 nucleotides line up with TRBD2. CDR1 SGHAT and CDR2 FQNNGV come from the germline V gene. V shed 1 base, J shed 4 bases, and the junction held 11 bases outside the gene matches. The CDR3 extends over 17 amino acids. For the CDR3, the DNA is TGTGCCAGCAGCTTAGGGTTCCCAGCGGGAGAACGAGAGACCCAGTACTTC. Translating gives CASSLGFPAGERETQYF.

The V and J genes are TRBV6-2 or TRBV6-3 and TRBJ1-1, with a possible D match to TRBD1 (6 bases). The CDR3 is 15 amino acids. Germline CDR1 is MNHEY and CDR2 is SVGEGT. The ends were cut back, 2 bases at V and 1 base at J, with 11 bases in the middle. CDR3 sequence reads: CASSYPGTPNTEAFF. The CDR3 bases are TGTGCCAGCAGTTACCCTGGGACACCGAACACTGAAGCTTTCTTT.

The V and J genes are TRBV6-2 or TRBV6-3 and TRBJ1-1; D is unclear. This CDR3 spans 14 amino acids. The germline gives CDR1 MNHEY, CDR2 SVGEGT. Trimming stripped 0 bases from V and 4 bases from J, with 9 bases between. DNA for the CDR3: TGTGCCAGCAGTTACTCCCCGGGGATCACTGAAGCTTTCTTT. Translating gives CASSYSPGITEAFF.

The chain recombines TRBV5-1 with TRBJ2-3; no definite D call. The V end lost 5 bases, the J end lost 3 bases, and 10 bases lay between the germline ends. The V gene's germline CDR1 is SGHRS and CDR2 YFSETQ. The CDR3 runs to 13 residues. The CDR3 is CASSSFGTDTQYF. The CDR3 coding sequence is TGCGCCAGCAGTTCTTTCGGTACAGATACGCAGTATTTT. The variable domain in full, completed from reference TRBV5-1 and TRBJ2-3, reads KAGVTQTPRYLIKTRGQQVTLSCSPISGHRSVSWYQQTPGQGLQFLFEYFSETQRNKGNFPGRFSGRQFSNSRSEMNVSTLELGDSALYLCASSSFGTDTQYFGPGTRLTVL.

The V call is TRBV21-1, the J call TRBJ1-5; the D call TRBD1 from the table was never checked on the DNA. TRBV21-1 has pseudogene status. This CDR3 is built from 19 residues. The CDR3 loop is CASSKARDRGRIGHQPQHF. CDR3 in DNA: TGTGCCAGCAGCAAAGCGAGGGACAGGGGGCGCATCGGCCATCAGCCCCAGCATTTT.

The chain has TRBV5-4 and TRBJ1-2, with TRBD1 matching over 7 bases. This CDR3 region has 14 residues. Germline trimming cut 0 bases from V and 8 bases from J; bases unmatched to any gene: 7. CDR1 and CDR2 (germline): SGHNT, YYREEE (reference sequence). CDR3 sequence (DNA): TGTGCCAGCAGCTTGGTGGGCAGGGGGAAGGGCTACACCTTC. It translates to CASSLVGRGKGYTF.

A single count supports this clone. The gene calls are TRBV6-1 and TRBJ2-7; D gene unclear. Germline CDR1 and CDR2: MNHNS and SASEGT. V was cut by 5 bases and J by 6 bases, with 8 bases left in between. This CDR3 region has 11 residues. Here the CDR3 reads CASSPDFEQYF. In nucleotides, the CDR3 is TGTGCCAGCAGTCCCGATTTCGAGCAGTACTTC.

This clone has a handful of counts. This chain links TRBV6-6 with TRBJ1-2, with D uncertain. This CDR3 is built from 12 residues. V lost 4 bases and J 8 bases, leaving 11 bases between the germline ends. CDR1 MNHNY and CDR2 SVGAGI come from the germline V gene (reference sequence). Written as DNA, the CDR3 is TGTGCCAGCAGTTTCGGCTCGCCCGGCTACACCTTC. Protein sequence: CASSFGSPGYTF.

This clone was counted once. The CDR3 nucleotides read TGTGCCAGCAGCTTGGGGCTGATCTCTGGAAACACCATATATTTT. This gives the protein CASSLGLISGNTIYF. This chain joins TRBV5-8 and TRBJ1-3; no firm D call. The CDR3 sequence is 15 residues long. Germline CDR1 is SGHTS and CDR2 is YDEGEE. Trimming left V 0 bases short and J 0 bases short, with 7 bases between. Using reference TRBV5-8 and TRBJ1-3 for the parts outside the CDR3, the full variable domain is EAGVTQSPTHLIKTRGQQATLRCSPISGHTSVYWYQQALGLGLQFLLWYDEGEERNRGNFPPRFSGRQFPNYSSELNVNALELEDSALYLCASSLGLISGNTIYFGEGSWLTVV.

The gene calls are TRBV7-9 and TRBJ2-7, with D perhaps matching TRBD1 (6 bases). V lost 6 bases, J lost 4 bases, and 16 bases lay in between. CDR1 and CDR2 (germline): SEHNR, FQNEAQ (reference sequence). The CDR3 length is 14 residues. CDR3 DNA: TGTGCCAGCAGTCAACAGGGTCTACTGTACGAGCAGTACTTC. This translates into CASSQQGLLYEQYF.

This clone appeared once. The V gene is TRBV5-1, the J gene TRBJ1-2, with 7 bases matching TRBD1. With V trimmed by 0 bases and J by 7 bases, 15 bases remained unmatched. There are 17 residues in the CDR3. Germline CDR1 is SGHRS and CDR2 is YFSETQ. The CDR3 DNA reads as TGCGCCAGCAGCTTGGAGGCCAGGGGGACTCCTCTTCGTGGCTACACCTTC. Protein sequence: CASSLEARGTPLRGYTF.

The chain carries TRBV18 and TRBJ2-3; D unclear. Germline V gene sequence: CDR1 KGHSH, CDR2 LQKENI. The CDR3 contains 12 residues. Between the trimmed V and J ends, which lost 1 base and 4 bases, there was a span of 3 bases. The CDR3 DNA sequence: TGTGCCAGCTCACCACTCCCAGATACGCAGTATTTT. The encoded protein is CASSPLPDTQYF.

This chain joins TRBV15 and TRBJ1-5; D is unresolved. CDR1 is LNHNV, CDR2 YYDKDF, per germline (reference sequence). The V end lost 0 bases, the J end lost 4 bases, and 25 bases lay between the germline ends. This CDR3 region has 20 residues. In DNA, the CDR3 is TGTGCCACCAGCAGAGAAAACGTAGGTTTGTCGGTTGGGAGGAATCAGCCCCAGCATTTT. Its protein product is CATSRENVGLSVGRNQPQHF.

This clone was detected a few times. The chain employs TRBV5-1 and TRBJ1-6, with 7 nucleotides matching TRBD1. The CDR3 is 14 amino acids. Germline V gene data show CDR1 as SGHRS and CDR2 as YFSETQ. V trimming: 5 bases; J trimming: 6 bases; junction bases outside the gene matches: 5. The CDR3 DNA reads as TGCGCCAGCAGATCGGGACAGACTAATTCACCCCTCCACTTT. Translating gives CASRSGQTNSPLHF.

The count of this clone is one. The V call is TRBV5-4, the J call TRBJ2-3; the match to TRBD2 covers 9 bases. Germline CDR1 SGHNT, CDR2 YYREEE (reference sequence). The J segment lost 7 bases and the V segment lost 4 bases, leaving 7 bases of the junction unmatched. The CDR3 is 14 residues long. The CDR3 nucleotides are TGTGCCAGCAGCCCCAGGACTAGCGAAAATACGCAGTATTTT. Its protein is CASSPRTSENTQYF. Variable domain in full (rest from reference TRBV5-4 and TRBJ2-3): ETGVTQSPTHLIKTRGQQVTLRCSSQSGHNTVSWYQQALGQGPQFIFQYYREEENGRGNFPPRFSGLQFPNYSSELNVNALELDDSALYLCASSPRTSENTQYFGPGTRLTVL.

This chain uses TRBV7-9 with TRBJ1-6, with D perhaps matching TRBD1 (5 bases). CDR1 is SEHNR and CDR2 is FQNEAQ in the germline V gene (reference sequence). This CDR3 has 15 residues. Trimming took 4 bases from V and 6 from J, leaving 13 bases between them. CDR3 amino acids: CASSWGRGGNSPLHF. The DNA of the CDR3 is TGTGCCAGCAGCTGGGGCCGTGGGGGTAATTCACCCCTCCACTTT.

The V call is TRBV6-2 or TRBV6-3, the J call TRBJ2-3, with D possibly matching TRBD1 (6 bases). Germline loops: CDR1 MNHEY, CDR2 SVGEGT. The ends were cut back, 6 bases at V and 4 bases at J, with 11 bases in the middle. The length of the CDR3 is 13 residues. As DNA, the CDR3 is TGTGCCAGCAGCCCTACAGGGCCAGATACGCAGTATTTT. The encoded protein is CASSPTGPDTQYF.

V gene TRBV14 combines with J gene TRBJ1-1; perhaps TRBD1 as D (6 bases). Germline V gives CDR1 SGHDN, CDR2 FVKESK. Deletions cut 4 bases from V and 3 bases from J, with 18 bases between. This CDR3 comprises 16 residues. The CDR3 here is CASSLILPGADTEAFF. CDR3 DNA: TGTGCCAGCAGCCTGATATTGCCAGGGGCTGACACTGAAGCTTTCTTT.

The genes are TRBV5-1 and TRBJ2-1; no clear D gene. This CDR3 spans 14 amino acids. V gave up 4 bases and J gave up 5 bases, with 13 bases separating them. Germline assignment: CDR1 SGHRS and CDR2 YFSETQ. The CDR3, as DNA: TGCGCCAGCAGCCCACGGCAGGCAGACAATGAGCAGTTCTTC. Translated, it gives CASSPRQADNEQFF.

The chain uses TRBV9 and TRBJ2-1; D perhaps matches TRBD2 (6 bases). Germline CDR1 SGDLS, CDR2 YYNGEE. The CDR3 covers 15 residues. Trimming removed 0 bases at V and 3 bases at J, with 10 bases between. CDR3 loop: CASSVDEGLYNEQFF. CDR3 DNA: TGTGCCAGCAGCGTAGACGAGGGACTCTACAATGAGCAGTTCTTC.